The present entry profiles one T cell receptor (beta chain) with its context. The same CDR3 is also encoded by other DNA sequences in this sample. Measured with immunoSEQ multiplex PCR; TCRdb has only the in-frame clones, and not every one. The sample lists approximately 350,000 clones; roughly 90% were seen once. The source of the sample is a study of blood T cell repertoires in COVID-19. Study summary: The cDNA or gDNA used as material had been derived from T cells, B-cell-depleted T cells, or PBMCs.

Seattle patients were enrolled while actively infected and followed longitudinally. This CDR3 contains 13 residues. Trimming removed 3 bases from V and 4 bases from J; junction bases left unmatched: 1. Germline assignment: CDR1 SGHRS and CDR2 YFSETQ. The source material was peripheral blood. The V and J genes are TRBV5-1 and TRBJ1-2, with 9 bases matching TRBD1. The TCR sequence derives from a woman aged 70-85 years with COVID-19, enrolled during active disease. The CDR3 DNA reads TGCGCCAGCAGCTCGACAGGGGGCTATGGCTACACCTTC. It is translated as CASSSTGGYGYTF.